Each of the 16 T cell receptor beta chains below was sequenced from the same sample in a study of vaccination effects on CD4 cells after COVID-19. Under the ViraFEST assay, PBMC were stimulated with viral peptide pools so that antigen-specific CD4+ T cells expanded. Sequencing was performed afterwards. Culture proceeded for 10 days, and CD4+ T cells were then isolated. Their SARS-CoV-2 infection, verified by PCR, occurred between March and December 2020. These receptors lack a known antigen. TCRdb's copy holds only in-frame clones and misses some; the assay was immunoSEQ multiplex PCR. Of tens of thousands of clones in the sample, around 72% are singletons; the top ten hold over 15%. Material: CD4+ T cells from PBMCs cultured with HCoV-NL63 spike peptides, obtained before COVID-19 vaccination. The source is a human donor who had a prior SARS-CoV-2 infection.

This clone was counted a few times. The chain employs TRBV4-3 and TRBJ2-6; tentatively, D is TRBD1 (6 bases). V shed 0 bases and J shed 3 bases, with 15 bases lying between them. The length of the CDR3 is 18 residues. In germline, CDR1 is LGHNA, CDR2 YSLEER. The CDR3 is CASSQEAGALVGANVLTF. The CDR3 DNA is TGCGCCAGCAGCCAAGAGGCAGGGGCTTTAGTTGGGGCCAACGTCCTGACTTTC.

CDR3 nucleotides: TGTGCTAGTGGGCTCGGGGAAAGCTCCTACAATGAGCAGTTCTTC. The encoded protein is CASGLGESSYNEQFF. The chain links TRBV12-5 to TRBJ2-1, with TRBD2 as a possible D gene (5 bases). V gave up 6 bases and J gave up 0 bases, with 12 bases separating them. Germline V CDR1 and CDR2: LGHNT, FRNRAP. The CDR3 consists of 15 residues.

The chain employs TRBV7-3 and TRBJ2-7; D uncertain. Germline V gene sequence: CDR1 SGHTA, CDR2 FQGTGA. V gave up 5 bases and J gave up 0 bases, with 11 bases separating them. This CDR3 has 14 residues. The CDR3 DNA sequence: TGTGCCAGCAGCCGCACGTCTGACTCCTACGAGCAGTACTTC. This gives the protein CASSRTSDSYEQYF. The full variable domain, its missing parts supplied by reference TRBV7-3 and TRBJ2-7, is GAGVSQTPSNKVTEKGKYVELRCDPISGHTALYWYRQSLGQGPEFLIYFQGTGAADDSGLPNDRFFAVRPEGSVSTLKIQRTERGDSAVYLCASSRTSDSYEQYFGPGTRLTVT.

The J gene is TRBJ2-7, the V gene TRBV5-6; 7 bases are a match to TRBD2. V shed 4 bases, J shed 0 bases, and the junction held 7 bases outside the gene matches. Germline assignment: CDR1 SGHDT and CDR2 YYEEEE. The CDR3 is 15 residues long. CDR3 in DNA: TGTGCCAGCAGCCGAGTCCCGGGAGGCTCCTACGAGCAGTACTTC. It codes for CASSRVPGGSYEQYF.

The gene calls are TRBV16 and TRBJ2-7; D call uncertain. The CDR3 consists of 12 residues. V was pared by 0 bases and J by 8 bases, with 8 bases between. Germline CDR1 is KGHSY and CDR2 is FQNENV. CDR3 coding DNA: TGTGCCAGCAGCCAATCGACTGGGCAGCAGTACTTC. Its protein is CASSQSTGQQYF. The whole variable domain, remainder taken from reference TRBV16 and TRBJ2-7, is GEEVAQTPKHLVRGEGQKAKLYCAPIKGHSYVFWYQQVLKNEFKFLISFQNENVFDETGMPKERFSAKCLPNSPCSLEIQATKLEDSAVYFCASSQSTGQQYFGPGTRLTVT.

CDR3 protein: CSASEGASTEAFF. CDR3 coding DNA: TGCAGTGCTAGTGAGGGGGCTTCCACTGAAGCTTTCTTT. V is TRBV20-1 and J is TRBJ1-1, with 7 bases aligning to TRBD1. Germline loops: CDR1 DFQATT, CDR2 SNEGSKA (reference sequence). After removal of 3 bases from V and 4 bases from J, the junction contained 5 bases not matched to a gene. This CDR3 contains 13 residues.

The rearrangement links TRBV4-3 to TRBJ2-7; possible D gene TRBD2, 6 bases. Trimming took 1 base from V and 2 from J, leaving 15 bases between them. The CDR3 spans 16 residues. The germline V gene encodes CDR1 LGHNA and CDR2 YSLEER. CDR3 coding DNA: TGCGCCAGCAGCCAAGTTTTCGCTAGCGTTACCTACGAGCAGTACTTC. It is translated as CASSQVFASVTYEQYF.

This chain connects TRBV5-1 to TRBJ2-7; a possible D gene is TRBD2 (6 bases). Germline V gene lookup returns CDR1 SGHRS and CDR2 YFSETQ. Trimming removed 3 bases at V and 4 bases at J, with 14 bases between. The CDR3 sequence is 14 residues long. Written as DNA, the CDR3 is TGCGCCAGCAGCTCGTTCGGGGACTTATACGAGCAGTACTTC. It codes for CASSSFGDLYEQYF.

This clone came up a few times. CDR3 amino acids: CASSRGQGGSSYEQYF. The CDR3 DNA reads as TGTGCCAGCAGCCGCGGACAGGGCGGGAGCTCCTACGAGCAGTACTTC. The rearrangement links TRBV5-4 to TRBJ2-7; maybe TRBD1 (8 bases). From germline, CDR1 is SGHNT and CDR2 YYREEE (reference sequence). V dropped 4 bases and J dropped 0 bases, with 17 bases sitting between them. The CDR3 consists of 16 residues.

The chain joins TRBV19 to TRBJ2-3; TRBD2 agrees at 8 bases. Germline CDR1 reads LNHDA; CDR2 reads SQIVND (reference sequence). CDR3 length: 15 residues. V dropped 5 bases and J dropped 3; count of bases not matched to a gene: 7. The CDR3 loop reads CASSSRREDTDTQYF. The CDR3 DNA reads TGTGCCAGTAGTTCGCGGCGGGAGGATACAGATACGCAGTATTTT.

In the case of this clone: The same CDR3 arises from other DNA sequences in this sample as well. The V gene is TRBV5-1, the J gene TRBJ2-5; 8 bases are shared with TRBD2. The CDR3 has 14 residues. V was pared by 1 base and J by 2 bases, with 1 base of the junction left unmatched. Germline V CDR1 and CDR2: SGHRS, YFSETQ. In nucleotides, the CDR3 is TGCGCCAGCAGCTTGACTAGCGGACAAGAGACCCAGTACTTC. Protein: CASSLTSGQETQYF.

CDR3 residues: CASSVEAGYNSPLHF. CDR3 DNA: TGTGCCAGCAGCGTAGAAGCGGGCTATAATTCACCCCTCCACTTT. The chain joins TRBV9 to TRBJ1-6; D is undetermined. V lost 0 bases and J lost 3, with 7 bases in between. CDR3 length: 15 amino acids. Germline V gene data show CDR1 as SGDLS and CDR2 as YYNGEE.

The chain carries TRBV28 and TRBJ1-6, with a tentative D call TRBD1 (6 bases). Per the germline V gene, CDR1 is MDHEN and CDR2 is SYDVKM. V was clipped by 2 bases and J by 9 bases, with 17 bases between them. This CDR3 has 16 residues. The CDR3 nucleotides read TGTGCCAGCAGTTTAGGGCCGGGGGCTCTTTTTTCACCCCTCCACTTT. Its protein is CASSLGPGALFSPLHF.

The chain has TRBV7-2 and TRBJ2-2; D is possibly TRBD2 (5 bases). V lost 2 bases to trimming and J lost 2 bases, with 15 bases between them. Germline assignment: CDR1 SGHTA and CDR2 FQGNSA. CDR3 length: 17 residues. The CDR3 DNA sequence: TGTGCCAGCAGCTTACCGAAGGATAGCGTTAACACCGGGGAGCTGTTTTTT. Translating gives CASSLPKDSVNTGELFF. Together with reference TRBV7-2 and TRBJ2-2, the CDR3 gives the full variable domain: GAGVSQSPSNKVTEKGKDVELRCDPISGHTALYWYRQSLGQGLEFLIYFQGNSAPDKSGLPSDRFSAERTGGSVSTLTIQRTQQEDSAVYLCASSLPKDSVNTGELFFGEGSRLTVL.

The chain couples TRBV7-9 to TRBJ1-2; D not certain. The germline CDR1 and CDR2 sequences are SEHNR and FQNEAQ (reference sequence). This CDR3 comprises 15 residues. Trimming pared 1 base from V and 6 bases from J, leaving 15 bases between. CDR3 loop: CASSLVADRENGYTF. Here the CDR3 DNA reads TGTGCCAGCAGCTTAGTAGCCGACCGGGAGAATGGCTACACCTTC.

The chain employs TRBV18 and TRBJ2-3, with TRBD2 matching 9 bases. V lost 3 bases to trimming and J lost 7 bases; unmatched junction nucleotides: 8. The germline V gene encodes CDR1 KGHSH and CDR2 LQKENI. The CDR3 extends over 15 amino acids. The CDR3 bases are TGTGCCAGCTCACCGGGCGGGAGGGCCGGGAATACGCAGTATTTT. Protein sequence: CASSPGGRAGNTQYF.